The 29 T cell receptor beta chains listed next were all sequenced from one sample in a study of blood T cells in healthy people across ages. Together with a sample-barcoded 5' primer, a J-beta primer mix was included in a second PCR lasting about 6 to 11 cycles. One entry per CDR3 protein results from TCRdb running MiXCR on the 5' RACE reads. The table lists hundreds of thousands of distinct CDR3 sequences, roughly three fifths of them singletons. Specimen: blood. Receptors originate from a man aged 40-49 years in good health.

The chain is built from TRBV7-3 and TRBJ2-5; D gene unclear. There are 13 residues in the CDR3. V was pared by 3 bases and J by 11 bases, with 16 bases between. Per germline, CDR1 SGHTA and CDR2 FQGTGA. Written as DNA, the CDR3 is TGTGCCAGCAGCTTCGACCCAAGCAATGAGCAGTACTTC. Its protein product is CASSFDPSNEQYF.

This clonotype has a single count. V and J are TRBV7-2 and TRBJ2-7, with 12 bases aligning to TRBD1. This CDR3 comprises 15 residues. V dropped 5 bases and J dropped 1; count of bases not matched to a gene: 3. Germline-derived CDR1 and CDR2 are SGHTA and FQGNSA. This chain's CDR3 is CASSRGQGASYEQYF. CDR3 nucleotides: TGTGCCAGCAGCCGGGGACAGGGGGCATCCTACGAGCAGTACTTC.

J is TRBJ1-5 and V is TRBV29-1; no firm D call. Germline V gene data show CDR1 as SQVTM and CDR2 as ANQGSEA. V was pared by 7 bases and J by 0 bases, with 7 bases between. The CDR3 length is 12 residues. The CDR3 spells CSAGYSNQPQHF. CDR3 sequence (DNA): TGCAGCGCAGGTTATAGCAATCAGCCCCAGCATTTT.

The chain carries TRBV7-2 and TRBJ2-5; 7 bases map to TRBD1. From germline, CDR1 is SGHTA and CDR2 FQGNSA. CDR3 length equals 15 residues. The trim removed 3 bases at V and 2 bases at J, leaving 6 bases unmatched. This chain's CDR3 is CASSLNRGQQETQYF. The CDR3 DNA sequence: TGTGCCAGCAGCTTGAACAGGGGCCAACAAGAGACCCAGTACTTC.

The chain couples TRBV6-1 to TRBJ2-4; the D gene is possibly TRBD1 (7 bases). The J call is in doubt because the DNA end fits TRBJ2-7 better. Per the germline V gene, CDR1 is MNHNS and CDR2 is SASEGT. This CDR3 spans 16 amino acids. The CDR3 here is CASSEPTGRSVYEQYF. The CDR3 coding sequence is TGTGCCAGCAGTGAGCCGACAGGGAGGTCGGTCTACGAGCAGTACTTC.

The V call is TRBV6-5, the J call TRBJ2-3, with 9 bases lining up with TRBD2. Germline-derived CDR1 and CDR2 are MNHEY and SVGAGI. With V trimmed by 4 bases and J by 6 bases, 11 bases remained unmatched. CDR3 length: 16 residues. The CDR3 nucleotides read TGTGCCAGCAGTTCCGGGACTAGCCTTCTCGTTGATACGCAGTATTTT. Protein product: CASSSGTSLLVDTQYF.

This clonotype has just a few counts. The V gene is TRBV24-1, the J gene TRBJ2-5; the D gene is possibly TRBD1 (5 bases). Judging by the DNA end, TRBJ2-7 fits better; the J call may be wrong. CDR1 KGHDR and CDR2 SFDVKD come from the germline V gene. This CDR3 contains 13 residues. CDR3 sequence reads: CATSDFRDYEQYF. CDR3 DNA: TGTGCCACCAGTGATTTCAGGGATTACGAGCAGTACTTC.

In its sample, this clonotype was seen once. This chain joins TRBV5-6 and TRBJ1-1; 8 bases line up with TRBD1. The V segment lost 1 base and the J segment 5 bases; nucleotides outside the gene matches: 10. Per germline, CDR1 SGHDT and CDR2 YYEEEE. This CDR3 is 16 amino acids long. The CDR3 reads CASSLTSGGLGTEAFF. DNA for the CDR3: TGTGCCAGCAGCTTGACATCAGGGGGCTTAGGGACTGAAGCTTTCTTT. The full variable domain, rest sourced from reference TRBV5-6 and TRBJ1-1, is DAGVTQSPTHLIKTRGQQVTLRCSPKSGHDTVSWYQQALGQGPQFIFQYYEEEERQRGNFPDRFSGHQFPNYSSELNVNALLLGDSALYLCASSLTSGGLGTEAFFGQGTRLTVV.

The genes are TRBV12-3 or TRBV12-4 and TRBJ2-5, with 9 positions matching TRBD1. The V segment lost 4 bases and the J segment 5 bases; nucleotides outside the gene matches: 8. The CDR3 totals 15 residues. In DNA form, the CDR3 reads TGTGCCAGCAGTTCAACCGGGACAGGGTGGGAGACCCAGTACTTC. This codes for CASSSTGTGWETQYF.

The chain combines TRBV27 with TRBJ2-3; tentatively, D is TRBD1 (6 bases). From germline, CDR1 is MNHEY and CDR2 SMNVEV (reference sequence). The V end lost 10 bases, the J end lost 2 bases, and 25 bases lay between the germline ends. The CDR3 is 17 amino acids. The CDR3 region has the DNA TGTGCCATCTCCTCTTCCTCAACAGGGTTCCTCACAGATACGCAGTATTTT. This translates into CAISSSSTGFLTDTQYF.

This clonotype was detected a few times. The gene calls are TRBV5-8 and TRBJ1-2; 7 nucleotides match TRBD1. The CDR3 is made up of 13 amino acids. Germline CDR1 SGHTS, CDR2 YDEGEE. V lost 3 bases and J lost 6; bases outside the gene matches: 5. The CDR3 region has the DNA TGTGCCAGCAGCTCCCGACAGGGACATGGCTACACCTTC. This sequence encodes CASSSRQGHGYTF.

The chain links TRBV4-3 to TRBJ2-3; perhaps TRBD1 as D (6 bases). This CDR3 has 13 amino acids. Trimming cost V 5 bases and J 5 bases, with 11 bases left between them. In germline, CDR1 is LGHNA, CDR2 YSLEER. CDR3 DNA sequence: TGCGCCAGCAGCAACAGGGCCGAAGATACGCAGTATTTT. This codes for CASSNRAEDTQYF.

This clonotype was detected a few times. V is TRBV5-1 and J is TRBJ2-4; tentatively, D is TRBD1 (6 bases). This CDR3 is 16 amino acids long. The V end was cut by 5 bases, the J end by 6 bases, with 21 bases between. CDR1 is SGHRS and CDR2 is YFSETQ in the germline V gene. The CDR3 region has the DNA TGCGCCAGCAGAAAAGGAGCGGTGGGGACAATAAACATTCAGTACTTC. Translation gives CASRKGAVGTINIQYF.

The rearrangement uses TRBV3-1 and TRBJ2-1, with D tentatively TRBD1 (5 bases). CDR3 length equals 16 residues. Trimming took off 0 bases at V and 10 bases at J, with 19 bases between the two ends. From germline, CDR1 is LGHDT and CDR2 YNNKEL (reference sequence). CDR3 nucleotide sequence: TGTGCCAGCAGCCAAGATCCAGCAGGGAAAAGCTCGGAGCAGTTCTTC. This translates into CASSQDPAGKSSEQFF.

This sequence joins TRBV10-3 and TRBJ1-2, with TRBD1 matching 7 bases. Germline V lookup: CDR1 ENHRY, CDR2 SYGVKD. Trimming cost V 2 bases and J 10 bases; bases outside gene matches: 10. This CDR3 has 14 amino acids. CDR3 amino acids: CAISEASDRVDYTF. The CDR3 region has the DNA TGTGCCATCAGTGAGGCTTCAGACAGGGTCGACTACACCTTC.

The genes are TRBV7-2 and TRBJ2-1, with a tentative D call TRBD2 (5 bases). The germline V gene has CDR1 SGHTA and CDR2 FQGNSA. Trimming shortened V by 5 bases and J by 0 bases, and 14 bases separated the two germline ends. The CDR3 is made up of 16 amino acids. CDR3 residues: CASSPQAASSYNEQFF. CDR3 coding DNA: TGTGCCAGCAGCCCACAAGCGGCGAGCTCCTACAATGAGCAGTTCTTC.

There are a few counts of this clonotype. The CDR3 region is CASSRALANYGYTF. Written as DNA, the CDR3 is TGTGCCAGCAGCCGGGCCCTAGCTAACTATGGCTACACCTTC. V usage is TRBV4-2 and J usage is TRBJ1-2, with no clear D. This CDR3 has 14 amino acids. V lost 4 bases and J lost 0, with 9 bases in between. Per the germline V gene, CDR1 is LGHNA and CDR2 is YNFKEQ.

The V call is TRBV7-9, the J call TRBJ1-4; D is unclear. This CDR3 has 14 amino acids. CDR1 is SEHNR, CDR2 FQNEAQ, per germline (reference sequence). V was shortened by 2 bases and J by 0 bases, with 4 bases between the two germline ends. This CDR3 reads CASSLHATNEKLFF. The CDR3 coding sequence is TGTGCCAGCAGCTTACATGCAACTAATGAAAAACTGTTTTTT.

There are a few counts of this clonotype. This sequence joins TRBV10-3 and TRBJ2-3, with 9 bases lining up with TRBD2. V shed 3 bases and J 2 bases; nucleotides not matched to a gene: 9. The CDR3 extends over 17 amino acids. Germline V CDR1 and CDR2: ENHRY, SYGVKD. CDR3 in amino acids: CAISDPTTSGDTDTQYF. The CDR3 coding sequence is TGTGCCATCAGTGACCCCACGACTAGCGGTGACACAGATACGCAGTATTTT.

V usage is TRBV20-1 and J usage is TRBJ2-7; the D is unclear. V shed 4 bases and J shed 4 bases, with 14 bases lying between them. The CDR3 is 13 residues long. The germline V gene encodes CDR1 DFQATT and CDR2 SNEGSKA (reference sequence). The CDR3 sequence: CSAIAHQNYEQYF. The CDR3 DNA reads as TGCAGTGCTATTGCGCACCAAAATTACGAGCAGTACTTC.

This chain joins TRBV29-1 and TRBJ1-2, with unresolved D. The CDR3 runs 11 residues. Germline CDR1 is SQVTM and CDR2 is ANQGSEA. Between the trimmed V and J ends, which lost 7 bases and 3 bases, there was a span of 9 bases. The CDR3 bases are TGCAGCGGCGACTCAGACTATGGCTACACCTTC. The encoded protein is CSGDSDYGYTF.

This clonotype was seen only a few times. This rearrangement joins TRBV27 to TRBJ1-5; D may be TRBD1 (5 bases). V was cut by 8 bases and J by 3 bases, with 8 bases left in between. The CDR3 is 12 amino acids. The germline gives CDR1 MNHEY, CDR2 SMNVEV (reference sequence). The CDR3 sequence is CASGQFNQPQHF. The CDR3 DNA reads as TGTGCCAGCGGACAATTCAATCAGCCCCAGCATTTT.

The V call is TRBV6-5, the J call TRBJ2-3; 7 bases align to TRBD2. CDR3 length: 15 residues. V dropped 2 bases and J dropped 5; count of bases not matched to a gene: 7. Per germline, CDR1 MNHEY and CDR2 SVGAGI. The CDR3 nucleotides read TGTGCCAGCAGTTACGATGCGGGAGCGAAAGATACGCAGTATTTT. This codes for CASSYDAGAKDTQYF.

This chain uses TRBV9 with TRBJ2-5, with 9 bases that match TRBD1. V trimming: 0 bases; J trimming: 11 bases; junction bases outside the gene matches: 11. This CDR3 has 15 residues. Germline CDR1 is SGDLS and CDR2 is YYNGEE. CDR3 DNA: TGTGCCAGCAGCGTAGGTCCGGGACAGGGAATTGAGCAGTACTTC. Its protein is CASSVGPGQGIEQYF.

This chain links TRBV5-1 with TRBJ1-4, with a tentative D call TRBD1 (6 bases). Germline CDR1 reads SGHRS; CDR2 reads YFSETQ. Trimming removed 2 bases at V and 5 bases at J, with 13 bases between. This CDR3 contains 15 residues. The DNA of the CDR3 is TGCGCCAGCAGCTTAGAAGGACAGCTCAATGAAAAACTGTTTTTT. Its protein product is CASSLEGQLNEKLFF.

This clonotype showed up many times. One base away lies a much larger clone, so this may be a sequencing read error. The genes are TRBV7-9 and TRBJ2-5; TRBD2 aligns across 10 bases. CDR3 length: 13 amino acids. From germline, CDR1 is SEHNR and CDR2 FQNEAQ (reference sequence). Trimming at V came to 8 bases and at J to 11 bases, leaving 11 bases not matched to a gene. The CDR3 sequence: CASGLAVNNEQYF. CDR3 coding DNA: TGTGCCAGCGGACTAGCGGTGAACAATGAGCAGTACTTC.

CDR3 in amino acids: CSARDRGLPPPSSYEQYF. CDR3 in DNA: TGCAGTGCTAGAGATCGGGGACTGCCTCCCCCCAGCTCCTACGAGCAGTACTTC. This sequence joins TRBV20-1 and TRBJ2-7, with a weak D call TRBD2 (6 bases). V was trimmed by 0 bases and J by 0 bases, leaving 21 bases between them. The germline CDR1 and CDR2 sequences are DFQATT and SNEGSKA (reference sequence). This CDR3 spans 18 amino acids.

The V and J genes are TRBV10-2 and TRBJ2-1, with TRBD2 matching 8 bases. V was pared by 0 bases and J by 10 bases, with 5 bases of the junction left unmatched. The CDR3 totals 14 residues. Germline CDR1 is WSHSY and CDR2 is SAAADI. The CDR3 nucleotides read TGCGCCAGCAGTGAGTCCTTGGCTAGCGGGGAGCAGTTCTTC. Translation: CASSESLASGEQFF.

The J gene is TRBJ2-2, the V gene TRBV4-3, with D perhaps being TRBD1 or TRBD2 (6 bases each). Germline values: CDR1 LGHNA, CDR2 YSLEER. V lost 0 bases and J 12 bases, leaving 14 bases between the germline ends. The CDR3 has 14 residues. CDR3 loop: CASSQDRRGRKLFF. DNA for the CDR3: TGCGCCAGCAGCCAAGATCGGAGGGGGAGGAAGCTGTTTTTT.